Following are 29 T cell receptor beta chains from one sample sequenced in a study of blood T cells in healthy people across ages. A second about 7 to 11 cycle PCR used barcoded and J-beta primers. Each CDR3 protein is one row after TCRdb ran MiXCR on the 5' RACE reads. The sample shows 540,000 or so distinct CDR3 sequences, less than 25% of them seen only once. These data were also filed under a second study, of T cells of mothers and their children.

Material for sequencing was blood. Receptors originate from a boy between 10 and 17 years old in good health.

The V call is TRBV2, the J call TRBJ2-7, with D perhaps TRBD2 (6 bases). Trimming shortened V by 1 base and J by 3 bases, and 13 bases separated the two germline ends. From germline, CDR1 is SNHLY and CDR2 FYNNEI. The CDR3 length is 15 residues. The CDR3 protein is CASSEDYSGGYEQYF. In DNA, the CDR3 is TGTGCCAGCAGTGAAGATTATTCCGGGGGCTACGAGCAGTACTTC. The variable domain in full, with the rest retrieved from reference TRBV2 and TRBJ2-7, is EPEVTQTPSHQVTQMGQEVILRCVPISNHLYFYWYRQILGQKVEFLVSFYNNEISEKSEIFDDQFSVERPDGSNFTLKIRSTKLEDSAMYFCASSEDYSGGYEQYFGPGTRLTVT.

In its sample, this clonotype was seen a few times. The chain links TRBV6-1 to TRBJ2-1; D is perhaps TRBD1 or TRBD2 (5 bases each). This CDR3 has 19 amino acids. Germline V lookup: CDR1 MNHNS, CDR2 SASEGT. Trimming removed 6 bases from V and 5 bases from J, with 29 bases in between. The CDR3 protein is CASRRAGADYQSGHNEQFF. The CDR3 DNA is TGTGCCAGCAGGAGGGCCGGGGCAGATTACCAGAGCGGTCACAATGAGCAGTTCTTC.

The V gene is TRBV5-1, the J gene TRBJ2-7, with D possibly being TRBD2 (5 bases). The CDR3 has 14 amino acids. Germline V gene sequence: CDR1 SGHRS, CDR2 YFSETQ. V was trimmed by 4 bases and J by 1 base, leaving 12 bases between them. The CDR3 region is CASSPSGESYEQYF. The DNA of the CDR3 is TGCGCCAGCAGCCCGTCCGGGGAATCCTACGAGCAGTACTTC.

The CDR3 nucleotides are TGTGCCAGCAGCTTGGTCGGGGGATCTAGGGGCCCGTTGTCCTACGAGCAGTACTTC. It encodes CASSLVGGSRGPLSYEQYF. This sequence joins TRBV7-6 and TRBJ2-7, with D maybe TRBD2 (6 bases). The CDR3 has 19 amino acids. The germline V and J ends were trimmed by 3 bases and 1 base, with 25 bases remaining between them. Germline CDR1 and CDR2: SGHVS and FNYEAQ.

This clonotype was found once. CDR3 protein: CSVEDSRGMNTEAFF. CDR3 coding DNA: TGCAGCGTTGAAGATTCTCGGGGTATGAACACTGAAGCTTTCTTT. This chain links TRBV29-1 with TRBJ1-1, with unresolved D. The germline V gene encodes CDR1 SQVTM and CDR2 ANQGSEA. This CDR3 contains 15 residues. Deletions cut 0 bases from V and 0 bases from J, with 11 bases between.

The V gene is TRBV2, the J gene TRBJ2-2; maybe TRBD2 (6 bases). The CDR3 consists of 16 residues. Germline CDR1 SNHLY, CDR2 FYNNEI. The V gene lost 3 bases and the J gene lost 8 bases, with 19 bases spanning the gap. This chain's CDR3 is CASSEENPGVSGELFF. In DNA, the CDR3 is TGTGCCAGCAGTGAGGAGAATCCGGGGGTGTCTGGGGAGCTGTTTTTT.

V and J are TRBV12-3 or TRBV12-4 and TRBJ2-6; 9 bases are shared with TRBD1. The V segment lost 4 bases and the J segment 4 bases; nucleotides outside the gene matches: 8. The CDR3 sequence is 17 residues long. This CDR3 reads CASSSGTGSRGANVLTF. CDR3 coding DNA: TGTGCCAGCAGTTCTGGGACAGGGAGCAGGGGGGCCAACGTCCTGACTTTC.

This clonotype was observed a few times. V usage is TRBV6-5 and J usage is TRBJ2-4; tentatively, D is TRBD2 (5 bases). V lost 4 bases and J 0 bases, leaving 10 bases between the germline ends. The CDR3 extends over 15 amino acids. CDR1 MNHEY and CDR2 SVGAGI come from the germline V gene. The CDR3 loop is CASSSPRVAKNIQYF. The CDR3 region has the DNA TGTGCCAGCAGTTCCCCGAGGGTAGCCAAAAACATTCAGTACTTC.

J is TRBJ1-5 and V is TRBV5-1; 9 nucleotides agree with TRBD1. The CDR3 totals 14 residues. After removal of 2 bases from V and 6 bases from J, the junction contained 3 bases not matched to a gene. Germline V CDR1 and CDR2: SGHRS, YFSETQ. This chain's CDR3 is CASSLGTGSQPQHF. The CDR3 coding sequence is TGCGCCAGCAGCTTAGGGACAGGGAGTCAGCCCCAGCATTTT.

There are a few counts of this clonotype. A read error may account for a junction end that differs from germline. J is TRBJ2-5 and V is TRBV24-1, with no clear D. Germline CDR1 reads KGHDR; CDR2 reads SFDVKD. The CDR3 contains 12 residues. CDR3 DNA sequence: TGTGCCACCAGTGAAATTCAAGGGACCCAGTACTTC. This sequence encodes CATSEIQGTQYF.

This clonotype turned up a few times. V usage is TRBV10-3 and J usage is TRBJ1-1; a weak D match, TRBD1 (6 bases). The CDR3 loop spans 15 amino acids. Germline assignment: CDR1 ENHRY and CDR2 SYGVKD. V shed 7 bases and J shed 7 bases, with 22 bases lying between them. Here the CDR3 DNA reads TGTGCCATCAATGCTCCGGGGCAGGGGAAAAATGAAGCTTTCTTT. Translated: CAINAPGQGKNEAFF.

Comments on this clonotype: At one end, the junction sequence differs from germline, possibly due to a read error. V and J are TRBV6-5 and TRBJ2-7; D is ambiguous. CDR1 and CDR2 (germline): MNHEY, SVGAGI. The length of the CDR3 is 14 residues. The CDR3 is CAGSYNSYSYEQYF. In DNA form, the CDR3 reads TGTGCCGGCAGTTACAACAGCTACTCCTACGAGCAGTACTTC.

V usage is TRBV20-1 and J usage is TRBJ2-7; maybe TRBD2 (6 bases). The CDR3 length is 15 residues. CDR1 DFQATT and CDR2 SNEGSKA come from the germline V gene (reference sequence). V was clipped by 0 bases and J by 0 bases, with 12 bases between them. This CDR3 reads CSAREMAGTSYEQYF. CDR3 bases: TGCAGTGCTAGAGAAATGGCGGGAACCTCCTACGAGCAGTACTTC.

V gene TRBV7-2 combines with J gene TRBJ2-1; D is possibly TRBD1 (6 bases). Between the trimmed V and J ends, which lost 5 bases and 3 bases, there was a span of 8 bases. The length of the CDR3 is 13 residues. The germline gives CDR1 SGHTA, CDR2 FQGNSA. Here the CDR3 DNA reads TGTGCCAGCAGCACGGGACACTACAATGAGCAGTTCTTC. It yields the protein CASSTGHYNEQFF.

The gene calls are TRBV7-2 and TRBJ2-3, with 14 bases identical to TRBD2. Germline V gene data show CDR1 as SGHTA and CDR2 as FQGNSA. This CDR3 contains 17 residues. V was pared by 1 base and J by 4 bases, with 4 bases of the junction left unmatched. In DNA, the CDR3 is TGTGCCAGCAGCTTAGGGGGACTAGCGGGAGTCGCAGATACGCAGTATTTT. As protein: CASSLGGLAGVADTQYF.

About this clonotype: One end of the junction fails to match germline, which may point to a read error. This sequence joins TRBV20-1 and TRBJ2-3, with TRBD1 matching over 9 bases. Germline-derived CDR1 and CDR2 are DFQATT and SNEGSKA (reference sequence). The CDR3 is 15 residues long. CDR3 in amino acids: CSATHRGLTADTRYF. CDR3 sequence (DNA): TGCAGTGCTACCCACAGGGGGCTAACGGCAGATACGCGGTATTTT.

V usage is TRBV19 and J usage is TRBJ1-1; perhaps TRBD1 as D (5 bases). The V and J ends lost 4 bases and 6 bases respectively, with 12 bases between them. Germline assignment: CDR1 LNHDA and CDR2 SQIVND (reference sequence). The CDR3 is 13 residues long. The CDR3 protein is CASSTREPPEAFF. DNA for the CDR3: TGTGCCAGTAGTACCAGGGAACCCCCTGAAGCTTTCTTT.

The V and J genes are TRBV4-3 and TRBJ2-1; TRBD2 matches 8 bases. Per the germline V gene, CDR1 is LGHNA and CDR2 is YSLEER. The trim removed 0 bases at V and 5 bases at J, leaving 3 bases unmatched. This CDR3 is built from 15 residues. CDR3: CASSQEGLDHNEQFF. The DNA of the CDR3 is TGCGCCAGCAGCCAAGAGGGACTAGATCACAATGAGCAGTTCTTC.

The chain recombines TRBV7-9 with TRBJ2-7, with 7 bases identical to TRBD2. The CDR3 sequence is 14 residues long. The germline V gene encodes CDR1 SEHNR and CDR2 FQNEAQ (reference sequence). The junction had 7 bases not matched to a gene; V was cut back by 8 bases and J by 0 bases. CDR3 in DNA: TGTGCCAGCTCGGGGGGTACCTCCTCCTACGAGCAGTACTTC. As protein: CASSGGTSSYEQYF.

The chain carries TRBV20-1 and TRBJ1-2; D perhaps matches TRBD1 (6 bases). V was pared by 0 bases and J by 7 bases, with 18 bases between. In germline, CDR1 is DFQATT, CDR2 SNEGSKA (reference sequence). The CDR3 runs 15 residues. DNA of the CDR3: TGCAGTGCTAGAGACACGGGACAAGGGGTCGGTGGCTACACCTTC. This encodes CSARDTGQGVGGYTF.

This clonotype has just a few counts. This chain links TRBV29-1 with TRBJ1-2, with D possibly matching TRBD1 (5 bases). The CDR3 totals 14 residues. Germline CDR1 reads SQVTM; CDR2 reads ANQGSEA. The germline V and J ends were trimmed by 3 bases and 1 base, with 12 bases remaining between them. For the CDR3, the DNA is TGCAGCGTTGAGGGGACCTCCATTAACTATGGCTACACCTTC. Protein product: CSVEGTSINYGYTF.

Of note for this clonotype: A read error may account for a junction end that differs from germline. V and J are TRBV3-1 and TRBJ1-2; D gene uncertain. Germline-derived CDR1 and CDR2 are LGHDT and YNNKEL (reference sequence). There are 11 residues in the CDR3. DNA for the CDR3: TGTGCCACAGGAAACAGTTATGGCTCCACCTTC. This translates into CATGNSYGSTF. Variable domain in full (rest from reference TRBV3-1 and TRBJ1-2): DTAVSQTPKYLVTQMGNDKSIKCEQNLGHDTMYWYKQDSKKFLKIMFSYNNKELIINETVPNRFSPKSPDKAHLNLHINSLELGDSAVYFCATGNSYGSTFGSGTRLTVV.

This sequence joins TRBV6-1 and TRBJ2-7; 7 positions agree with TRBD1. V trimming: 6 bases; J trimming: 3 bases; junction bases outside the gene matches: 11. The CDR3 is 15 residues long. CDR1 is MNHNS, CDR2 SASEGT, per germline. Here the CDR3 DNA reads TGTGCCAGCAGGCTCCAGGGACAGAGAATCTACGAGCAGTACTTC. It yields the protein CASRLQGQRIYEQYF.

J is TRBJ1-2 and V is TRBV6-4; D call uncertain. The germline CDR1 and CDR2 sequences are MRHNA and SNTAGT. CDR3 length: 11 amino acids. Between the trimmed V and J ends, which lost 2 bases and 8 bases, there was a span of 6 bases. CDR3 protein: CASSDRWGYTF. The DNA of the CDR3 is TGTGCCAGCAGTGACAGGTGGGGCTACACCTTC.

This clonotype was counted between two and nine times. The V gene is TRBV4-3, the J gene TRBJ2-3, with 10 bases aligning to TRBD2. Germline-derived CDR1 and CDR2 are LGHNA and YSLEER. The CDR3 is made up of 18 amino acids. Trimming at V came to 0 bases and at J to 3 bases, leaving 9 bases not matched to a gene. The CDR3, as DNA: TGCGCCAGCAGCCAAGATCGAGGAGGTAGCGGGGGGACAGATACGCAGTATTTT. This codes for CASSQDRGGSGGTDTQYF.

This clonotype was observed many times. The gene calls are TRBV6-2 or TRBV6-3 and TRBJ2-1; no clear D. CDR3 length: 13 amino acids. The V end lost 5 bases, the J end lost 3 bases, and 8 bases lay between the germline ends. Germline V gene sequence: CDR1 MNHEY, CDR2 SVGEGT. The CDR3 nucleotides read TGTGCCAGCAGTCTTGGAAACTACAATGAGCAGTTCTTC. Its protein product is CASSLGNYNEQFF.

This clonotype was seen many times. This chain links TRBV7-8 with TRBJ2-1; 8 positions match TRBD1. The V gene's germline CDR1 is SGHVS and CDR2 FQNEAQ. The ends lost 2 bases at V and 8 bases at J; junction bases unmatched: 11. The CDR3 runs to 16 residues. CDR3 residues: CASSLRMGQEYDEQFF. DNA for the CDR3: TGTGCCAGCAGCTTACGTATGGGACAGGAGTACGATGAGCAGTTCTTC.

This chain connects TRBV6-2 or TRBV6-3 to TRBJ2-5, with TRBD1 as a possible D gene (5 bases). The J call is uncertain, as TRBJ2-1 better fits the DNA end. From germline, CDR1 is MNHEY and CDR2 SVGEGT. The CDR3 totals 13 residues. The CDR3 nucleotides are TGTGCCAGCACACAGGTCCCGGGCAATGAGCAGTTCTTC. Protein: CASTQVPGNEQFF.

This clonotype was detected only a few times. One junction end disagrees with the germline gene, perhaps due to a read error. The chain uses TRBV7-9 and TRBJ2-3; no reliable D call. This CDR3 region has 8 residues. Per the germline V gene, CDR1 is SEHNR and CDR2 is FQNEAQ (reference sequence). The DNA of the CDR3 is TGTGCCTGCAGCTGGCAGTATTTT. This codes for CACSWQYF.